Listed below are T cell receptor beta chains from one sample, sequenced in a study of blood T cells in healthy people across ages. In TCRdb, the 5' RACE reads were re-called with MiXCR into one record per CDR3 protein. The sample includes 1.8 million or so distinct CDR3 sequences, about two fifths of them seen just once. Source material: blood. The receptors shown here come from a human donor in good health. CDR3s include the opening cysteine and the closing phenylalanine or tryptophan. The D gene is left open where the match is weak. The listing skips clone size in some rows; elsewhere it reads once, few, many or a size class.

j_gene | d_gene | abundance | v_gene | len | CDR3aa | CDR3nt
TRBJ2-7 | . | . | TRBV28 | 13 | CASVGGGGYEQYF | TGTGCCAGCGTCGGAGGGGGCGGCTACGAGCAGTACTTC
TRBJ1-4 | TRBD1 | few | TRBV7-9 | 15 | CASSVTGGGGEKLFF | TGTGCCAGCAGCGTGACAGGGGGAGGAGGTGAAAAACTGTTTTTT
TRBJ2-3 | . | few | TRBV5-1 | 15 | CASSPGTPYTDTQYF | TGCGCCAGCAGCCCCGGGACGCCTTACACAGATACGCAGTATTTT
TRBJ2-1 | . | . | TRBV7-2 | 15 | CASSLTGAVYNERFF | TGTGCCAGCAGCTTGACGGGGGCTGTGTACAATGAGCGGTTCTTC
TRBJ2-3 | TRBD2 | once | TRBV7-9 | 17 | CASSSPSGGAQTDTQYF | TGTGCCAGCAGCTCTCCAAGCGGGGGGGCCCAGACAGATACGCAGTATTTT
TRBJ1-2 | . | few | TRBV20-1 | 13 | CSAPTSRGYGYTF | TGCAGTGCCCCGACGAGCAGGGGCTATGGCTACACCTTC
TRBJ2-5 | TRBD1 | few | TRBV20-1 | 14 | CSAGQGGYQETQYF | TGCAGTGCTGGACAGGGGGGGTACCAAGAGACCCAGTACTTC
TRBJ1-4 | TRBD1 | few | TRBV27 | 19 | CASSPYGTGGQMTNEKLFF | TGTGCCAGCAGCCCCTACGGGACAGGGGGCCAGATGACTAATGAAAAACTGTTTTTT
TRBJ2-3 | . | . | TRBV24-1 | 16 | CATSDSRGESTDTQYF | TGTGCCACCAGTGATTCCCGGGGTGAAAGTACAGATACGCAGTATTTT
TRBJ2-1 | TRBD2 | few | TRBV20-1 | 13 | CSAKRGFYNEQFF | TGCAGTGCTAAGCGGGGCTTTTACAATGAGCAGTTCTTC
TRBJ1-1 | . | . | TRBV28 | 14 | CASRAPNSNTEAFF | TGTGCCAGCAGGGCCCCGAACTCGAACACTGAAGCTTTCTTT
TRBJ2-5 | . | . | TRBV7-2 | 15 | CASSNRTRGQETQYF | TGTGCCAGCAGCAATCGGACTAGGGGGCAAGAGACCCAGTACTTC
TRBJ1-2 | TRBD1 | . | TRBV27 | 15 | CASSHDRGTNYGYTF | TGTGCCAGCAGCCACGACAGGGGAACTAACTATGGCTACACCTTC
TRBJ1-1 | . | . | TRBV6-2/TRBV6-3 | 16 | CASSYSSSGGDTEAFF | TGTGCCAGCAGTTACAGCTCATCAGGCGGAGACACTGAAGCTTTCTTT
TRBJ2-7 | TRBD2 | . | TRBV20-1 | 14 | CSARSGGEAYEQYF | TGCAGTGCCAGGAGCGGGGGGGAAGCCTACGAGCAGTACTTC
TRBJ1-2 | TRBD1 | . | TRBV20-1 | 13 | CSASSRGRDGYTF | TGCAGTGCTTCTTCCAGGGGGCGGGATGGCTACACCTTC
TRBJ2-5 | . | . | TRBV6-2/TRBV6-3 | 14 | CASSYSGPSGEQYF | TGTGCCAGCAGTTACTCGGGCCCTTCGGGGGAGCAGTACTTC
TRBJ1-5 | . | . | TRBV24-1 | 14 | CATSERASYQPQHF | TGTGCCACCAGTGAGAGGGCATCATATCAGCCCCAGCATTTT
TRBJ2-1 | TRBD1 | . | TRBV6-5 | 14 | CAGSVHGTVNEQFF | TGTGCCGGCAGTGTCCACGGGACAGTCAATGAGCAGTTCTTC
TRBJ2-5 | TRBD2 | few | TRBV12-3/TRBV12-4 | 16 | CASSLERGISGETQYF | TGTGCCAGCAGTTTGGAGCGGGGGATCTCTGGGGAGACCCAGTACTTC
TRBJ1-1 | . | . | TRBV29-1 | 13 | CSGNTQGPTEAFF | TGCAGCGGTAATACTCAGGGTCCAACTGAAGCTTTCTTT
TRBJ2-3 | . | . | TRBV12-3/TRBV12-4 | 13 | CASRQQTAYAQYF | TGTGCCAGCAGACAACAGACAGCCTATGCGCAGTATTTT
TRBJ2-7 | TRBD1 | many | TRBV20-1 | 12 | CSARDPGQLEYF | TGCAGTGCTAGAGACCCGGGACAGCTGGAGTACTTC
TRBJ2-7 | . | . | TRBV5-5 | 14 | CASSLGRWTYEQYF | TGTGCCAGCAGCTTGGGAAGGTGGACCTACGAGCAGTACTTC
TRBJ2-1 | . | . | TRBV28 | 14 | CASSRMMEYNEQFF | TGTGCCAGCAGCCGGATGATGGAGTACAATGAGCAGTTCTTC
TRBJ2-1 | TRBD2 | . | TRBV28 | 17 | CTSSLIGTSGGKSEQFF | TGTACCAGCAGTTTAATCGGGACTAGCGGGGGTAAGAGTGAGCAGTTCTTC
TRBJ2-1 | TRBD2 | . | TRBV10-3 | 16 | CASSYWTSGGKNEQFF | TGTGCCAGCAGCTACTGGACTAGCGGGGGTAAAAATGAGCAGTTCTTC
TRBJ2-3 | TRBD1 | few | TRBV12-3/TRBV12-4 | 13 | CASRPTGEDTQYF | TGTGCCAGCAGGCCTACAGGGGAGGATACGCAGTATTTT
TRBJ2-7 | . | few | TRBV3-1 | 14 | CASSQPGATYEQYF | TGTGCCAGCAGCCAACCGGGGGCTACCTACGAGCAGTACTTC
TRBJ2-7 | . | many | TRBV7-9 | 13 | CASSSRSSYEQYF | TGTGCCAGCAGCTCGCGGAGCTCCTACGAGCAGTACTTC
TRBJ2-7 | . | . | TRBV29-1 | 12 | CSVEGDSYERYF | TGCAGCGTTGAGGGCGACTCCTACGAGCGGTACTTC
TRBJ1-6 | . | many | TRBV6-5 | 14 | CASSPGLGGTPLHF | TGTGCCAGCAGTCCCGGACTGGGCGGGACACCCCTCCACTTT
TRBJ2-7 | . | few | TRBV29-1 | 12 | CSARTLAYEQYF | TGCAGCGCACGGACACTGGCCTACGAGCAGTACTTC
TRBJ1-2 | TRBD1 | . | TRBV3-1 | 19 | CASSQFALVAGQGRNGYTF | TGTGCCAGCAGCCAATTCGCCTTAGTCGCTGGACAGGGCAGAAATGGCTACACCTTC
TRBJ2-3 | . | few | TRBV10-3 | 13 | CAISESILDTQYF | TGTGCCATCAGTGAGTCGATTCTCGATACGCAGTATTTT
TRBJ1-2 | . | . | TRBV5-1 | 15 | CTSSVLQSSNYGYTF | TGCACCAGCAGCGTCTTACAGAGTTCCAACTATGGCTACACCTTC
TRBJ2-1 | . | . | TRBV12-3/TRBV12-4 | 17 | CASSFHPGSSSYNEQFF | TGTGCCAGCAGTTTCCACCCGGGATCAAGCTCCTACAATGAGCAGTTCTTC
TRBJ2-1 | TRBD2 | few | TRBV15 | 18 | CATSKRWELADSYNEQFF | TGTGCCACCAGCAAGCGCTGGGAGCTAGCGGATTCCTACAATGAGCAGTTCTTC
TRBJ1-4 | TRBD1 | . | TRBV5-1 | 15 | CASSPRQGINEKLFF | TGCGCCAGCAGCCCCCGACAGGGCATAAATGAAAAACTGTTTTTT
TRBJ2-3 | . | . | TRBV7-2 | 15 | CASSSSGRIAITQYF | TGTGCCAGCAGCTCGTCGGGACGGATCGCCATTACGCAGTATTTT
TRBJ2-1 | . | . | TRBV12-3/TRBV12-4 | 14 | CASSPGTSRNEQFF | TGTGCCAGCAGCCCTGGGACTTCACGGAATGAGCAGTTCTTC
TRBJ1-1 | . | . | TRBV5-1 | 14 | CASSWGSAGYEAFF | TGCGCCAGCAGCTGGGGGTCGGCAGGGTACGAAGCTTTCTTT
TRBJ2-7 | TRBD1 | . | TRBV20-1 | 12 | CSAWTGPYEQYF | TGCAGTGCCTGGACAGGACCCTACGAGCAGTACTTC
TRBJ2-1 | . | few | TRBV20-1 | 14 | CSHLSYRMYNEQFF | TGCAGCCATCTAAGCTACAGAATGTACAATGAGCAGTTCTTC
TRBJ1-1 | . | few | TRBV29-1 | 11 | CSVEGGLGAFF | TGCAGCGTCGAGGGGGGCTTAGGAGCTTTCTTT
TRBJ2-1 | TRBD2 | . | TRBV11-1 | 16 | CASSIRGTSGYNEQFF | TGTGCCAGCAGCATCCGCGGGACTAGCGGATACAATGAGCAGTTCTTC
TRBJ1-2 | . | . | TRBV7-2 | 15 | CASSLVGQLAFGYTF | TGTGCCAGCAGCTTAGTAGGGCAGTTAGCCTTCGGCTACACCTTC
TRBJ1-2 | TRBD1 | . | TRBV9 | 14 | CASSATGQGYGYTF | TGTGCCAGCAGCGCCACGGGACAGGGGTATGGCTACACCTTC
TRBJ2-2 | TRBD2 | . | TRBV11-1 | 21 | CASSTLNPGLAGGLDTGELFF | TGTGCCAGCAGCACGCTGAATCCGGGACTAGCGGGGGGGCTGGACACCGGGGAGCTGTTTTTT
TRBJ2-7 | . | . | TRBV12-3/TRBV12-4 | 16 | CASSLGSWGIRDEQYF | TGTGCCAGCAGTTTAGGGTCTTGGGGAATCAGGGACGAGCAGTACTTC
TRBJ2-6 | . | . | TRBV20-1 | 17 | CSASPLSSRSGANVLTF | TGCAGTGCTAGTCCCTTGAGCAGTCGCTCTGGGGCCAACGTCCTGACTTTC
TRBJ2-3 | TRBD1 | . | TRBV2 | 14 | CASSEGTGKDTQYF | TGTGCCAGCAGTGAAGGGACAGGGAAAGATACGCAGTATTTT
TRBJ1-4 | . | . | TRBV25-1 | 15 | CASSESGGADEKRFF | TGTGCCAGCAGTGAGTCGGGAGGGGCTGATGAAAAACGGTTTTTT
TRBJ2-3 | . | . | TRBV27 | 16 | CASSPSAGAFTDMQYF | TGTGCCAGCAGTCCCTCAGCAGGGGCCTTCACAGATATGCAGTATTTT